This is a list of T cell receptor beta chains from one sample in a study of T-cell reconstitution after alpha-beta-depleted transplantation in children. TCRdb re-called the PCR reads with MiXCR, one entry per CDR3 protein. The data contain 550,000 to 600,000 distinct CDR3 sequences, more than 20% of them singletons. Sequenced material: PBMCs, mostly from graft donor cells, taken 360 days after TCRalphabeta/CD19-depleted stem cell transplant. The origin of the receptors is a boy in the first two years of life who had a stem cell transplant for acute myeloid leukemia, so the T cells may come from the graft donor. CDR3s include the opening cysteine and the closing phenylalanine or tryptophan. Each record gives: clone size, D gene, V gene, J gene, CDR3 DNA, CDR3 protein. A D gene is named only where the DNA matches it firmly. A row's size may be missing; if present it is once, few, many or a size class.

abundance: -; d_gene: -; v_gene: TRBV6-1; j_gene: TRBJ2-3; CDR3nt: TGTGCCAGCAGTGTAGACAGGAACACAGATACGCAGTATTTT; CDR3aa: CASSVDRNTDTQYF
abundance: few; d_gene: -; v_gene: TRBV6-4; j_gene: TRBJ1-1; CDR3nt: TGTGCCAGCCGGCCCACCGCGGGACGCCAGAGAGGAGGGTCCATGAACACTGAAGCTTTCTTT; CDR3aa: CASRPTAGRQRGGSMNTEAFF
abundance: many; d_gene: -; v_gene: TRBV4-3; j_gene: TRBJ2-5; CDR3nt: TGCGCCAGCAGCCAAGATTGGAGGGTCCGGGAGACCCAGTACTTC; CDR3aa: CASSQDWRVRETQYF
abundance: few; d_gene: TRBD1; v_gene: TRBV7-9; j_gene: TRBJ1-2; CDR3nt: TGTGCCAGCAGCTACCCGGGACAGAAGAACTATGGCTACACCTTC; CDR3aa: CASSYPGQKNYGYTF
abundance: few; d_gene: -; v_gene: TRBV5-5; j_gene: TRBJ2-2; CDR3nt: TGTGCCAGCAGCTCGACGGTCTTCCGGGATTCGAACACCGGGGAGCTGTTTTTT; CDR3aa: CASSSTVFRDSNTGELFF
abundance: few; d_gene: -; v_gene: TRBV12-3/TRBV12-4; j_gene: TRBJ2-3; CDR3nt: TGTGCCAGCAGAACCCGGGGGTCCACAGATACGCAGTATTTT; CDR3aa: CASRTRGSTDTQYF
abundance: few; d_gene: TRBD1; v_gene: TRBV12-3/TRBV12-4; j_gene: TRBJ2-6; CDR3nt: TGTGCCAGCACCGCGACAGGGGACTCTGGGGCCAACGTCCTGACTTTC; CDR3aa: CASTATGDSGANVLTF
abundance: many; d_gene: -; v_gene: TRBV20-1; j_gene: TRBJ2-7; CDR3nt: TGCAGTGCTAGGAGCAGGGACTCAATCTACGAGCAGTACTTC; CDR3aa: CSARSRDSIYEQYF
abundance: many; d_gene: -; v_gene: TRBV4-1; j_gene: TRBJ1-3; CDR3nt: TGCGCCAGCAGCCAAGTCTTTATCTTCTCTGGAAACACCATATATTTT; CDR3aa: CASSQVFIFSGNTIYF
abundance: few; d_gene: TRBD1; v_gene: TRBV20-1; j_gene: TRBJ1-6; CDR3nt: TGCAGTGCTAGTACGACAGGGGAGGGCTCACCCCTCCACTTT; CDR3aa: CSASTTGEGSPLHF
abundance: few; d_gene: -; v_gene: TRBV4-2; j_gene: TRBJ1-5; CDR3nt: TGTGCCAGCAGCCAAGATGAAAGACAGCCCCAGCATTTT; CDR3aa: CASSQDERQPQHF
abundance: few; d_gene: TRBD2; v_gene: TRBV20-1; j_gene: TRBJ2-5; CDR3nt: TGCAGTGCCGGGGGGGGTATCGGGCGAGAGACCCAGTACTTC; CDR3aa: CSAGGGIGRETQYF
abundance: many; d_gene: TRBD1; v_gene: TRBV7-9; j_gene: TRBJ2-7; CDR3nt: TGTGCCAGCAGTCTCGGGACAGGGGGAGAGCAGTACTTC; CDR3aa: CASSLGTGGEQYF
abundance: -; d_gene: TRBD1; v_gene: TRBV20-1; j_gene: TRBJ1-2; CDR3nt: TGCAGTGCTACACTCCGGGACAGTCGGTATGGCTACACCTTC; CDR3aa: CSATLRDSRYGYTF
abundance: many; d_gene: -; v_gene: TRBV29-1; j_gene: TRBJ2-7; CDR3nt: TGCAGCGCTATGTGGGAATTTTCGGGGCTCTACGAGCAGTACTTC; CDR3aa: CSAMWEFSGLYEQYF
abundance: many; d_gene: -; v_gene: TRBV29-1; j_gene: TRBJ2-3; CDR3nt: TGCAGCGTTGAAGAATTTGAGGATACGCAGTATTTT; CDR3aa: CSVEEFEDTQYF
abundance: -; d_gene: TRBD2; v_gene: TRBV7-4; j_gene: TRBJ2-5; CDR3nt: TGTGCCAGCAGCCAACTAGCGGACCAAGAGACCCAGTACTTC; CDR3aa: CASSQLADQETQYF
abundance: -; d_gene: -; v_gene: TRBV10-2; j_gene: TRBJ2-5; CDR3nt: TGCGCCAGCACTGGGCACCAAGAGACCCAGTACTTC; CDR3aa: CASTGHQETQYF
abundance: -; d_gene: -; v_gene: TRBV29-1; j_gene: TRBJ2-2; CDR3nt: TGCAGCGTTTTCGGCGACACCGGGGAGCTGTTTTTT; CDR3aa: CSVFGDTGELFF
abundance: -; d_gene: -; v_gene: TRBV12-3/TRBV12-4; j_gene: TRBJ1-4; CDR3nt: TGTGCCAGCAGCACTTCGGGGGCGGGGGAAAAACTGTTTTTT; CDR3aa: CASSTSGAGEKLFF
abundance: once; d_gene: -; v_gene: TRBV2; j_gene: TRBJ1-1; CDR3nt: TGTGCCAGCAGTGTCGGGCAGATAAGTGAAGCTTTCTTT; CDR3aa: CASSVGQISEAFF
abundance: few; d_gene: -; v_gene: TRBV6-2/TRBV6-3; j_gene: TRBJ2-7; CDR3nt: TGTGCCAGCAGACTCTGGAGCGGTGACCTAGGGGAGCAGTACTTC; CDR3aa: CASRLWSGDLGEQYF
abundance: -; d_gene: -; v_gene: TRBV4-2; j_gene: TRBJ1-1; CDR3nt: TGTGCCAGCAGCCTGACTCTGGGCACTGAAGCTTTCTTT; CDR3aa: CASSLTLGTEAFF
abundance: few; d_gene: TRBD1; v_gene: TRBV12-3/TRBV12-4; j_gene: TRBJ2-1; CDR3nt: TGTGCCAGCAGTCCCAGACAGGGATTCTACAATGAGCAGTTCTTC; CDR3aa: CASSPRQGFYNEQFF
abundance: many; d_gene: -; v_gene: TRBV20-1; j_gene: TRBJ1-2; CDR3nt: TGCAGTGCTAGGTGGGGGAACTATGGCTACACCTTC; CDR3aa: CSARWGNYGYTF
abundance: -; d_gene: -; v_gene: TRBV20-1; j_gene: TRBJ1-1; CDR3nt: TGCAGTGCTAGATCTCAACGGCTGATCGCTGAAGCTTTCTTT; CDR3aa: CSARSQRLIAEAFF
abundance: -; d_gene: -; v_gene: TRBV7-2; j_gene: TRBJ2-1; CDR3nt: TGTGCCAGCAGCCCGAGCGGCAACTCCTACAATGAGCAGTTCTTC; CDR3aa: CASSPSGNSYNEQFF
abundance: -; d_gene: TRBD1; v_gene: TRBV5-6; j_gene: TRBJ2-3; CDR3nt: TGTGCCAGCAGCTTGAGACAGGGGTTAGATACGCAGTATTTT; CDR3aa: CASSLRQGLDTQYF
abundance: many; d_gene: -; v_gene: TRBV20-1; j_gene: TRBJ1-4; CDR3nt: TGCAGTGTAGGTGGCCGGCCTAATGAAAAACTGTTTTTT; CDR3aa: CSVGGRPNEKLFF
abundance: -; d_gene: TRBD2; v_gene: TRBV12-3/TRBV12-4; j_gene: TRBJ2-3; CDR3nt: TGTGCCAGCAGCAGTTCCAGTCGGAGCGGGGGGGCTGTAGATACGCAGTATTTT; CDR3aa: CASSSSSRSGGAVDTQYF
abundance: few; d_gene: -; v_gene: TRBV12-3/TRBV12-4; j_gene: TRBJ1-1; CDR3nt: TGTGCCAGCAGTTTACCCAGGTTTGCAGCTTTCTTT; CDR3aa: CASSLPRFAAFF
abundance: many; d_gene: -; v_gene: TRBV29-1; j_gene: TRBJ2-7; CDR3nt: TGCAGCGTTCAATCAACAGTTTCCTACGAGCAGTACTTC; CDR3aa: CSVQSTVSYEQYF
abundance: few; d_gene: TRBD2; v_gene: TRBV7-3; j_gene: TRBJ2-1; CDR3nt: TGTGCCAGCAGCTTAAGGCGGGGGGGGGCATACAATGAGCAGTTCTTC; CDR3aa: CASSLRRGGAYNEQFF
abundance: few; d_gene: -; v_gene: TRBV20-1; j_gene: TRBJ1-4; CDR3nt: TGCAGTGCTAGAGATCCCGAGCTAGGATCTAATGAAAAACTGTTTTTT; CDR3aa: CSARDPELGSNEKLFF
abundance: -; d_gene: -; v_gene: TRBV6-5; j_gene: TRBJ2-5; CDR3nt: TGTGCCAGCAGTTACATGGCTACCGTGTACCAAGAGACCCAGTACTTC; CDR3aa: CASSYMATVYQETQYF
abundance: many; d_gene: TRBD1; v_gene: TRBV28; j_gene: TRBJ1-1; CDR3nt: TGTGCCAGCAGTTTTCAGGGGGCTGGGAACACTGAAGCTTTCTTT; CDR3aa: CASSFQGAGNTEAFF